This T cell receptor (beta chain) was found in a study of blood T cell repertoires in COVID-19. V shed 4 bases and J 3 bases; nucleotides not matched to a gene: 9. The germline V gene encodes CDR1 SGHRS and CDR2 YFSETQ. The CDR3 runs 15 residues. Authors' analysis steps: Nucleated cell counts were estimated from reference gene primer amplification. This table comes from immunoSEQ multiplex PCR, and its TCRdb copy is limited to in-frame clones, with some not included. V and J calls and clone size are as listed in that table; D and trimming were resolved from the DNA. Found here are roughly 410,000 clones, around 87% of them singletons; the top ten hold approximately 2.5%.

Sequencing was performed on peripheral blood. The rearrangement joins TRBV5-1 to TRBJ1-1; TRBD1 matches 7 bases. This TCR derives from a woman aged 55-70 years with COVID-19, enrolled during active disease. The CDR3, as DNA: TGCGCCAGCAGCCTTCGGACAGGTGGTGACACTGAAGCTTTCTTT. Its protein product is CASSLRTGGDTEAFF.